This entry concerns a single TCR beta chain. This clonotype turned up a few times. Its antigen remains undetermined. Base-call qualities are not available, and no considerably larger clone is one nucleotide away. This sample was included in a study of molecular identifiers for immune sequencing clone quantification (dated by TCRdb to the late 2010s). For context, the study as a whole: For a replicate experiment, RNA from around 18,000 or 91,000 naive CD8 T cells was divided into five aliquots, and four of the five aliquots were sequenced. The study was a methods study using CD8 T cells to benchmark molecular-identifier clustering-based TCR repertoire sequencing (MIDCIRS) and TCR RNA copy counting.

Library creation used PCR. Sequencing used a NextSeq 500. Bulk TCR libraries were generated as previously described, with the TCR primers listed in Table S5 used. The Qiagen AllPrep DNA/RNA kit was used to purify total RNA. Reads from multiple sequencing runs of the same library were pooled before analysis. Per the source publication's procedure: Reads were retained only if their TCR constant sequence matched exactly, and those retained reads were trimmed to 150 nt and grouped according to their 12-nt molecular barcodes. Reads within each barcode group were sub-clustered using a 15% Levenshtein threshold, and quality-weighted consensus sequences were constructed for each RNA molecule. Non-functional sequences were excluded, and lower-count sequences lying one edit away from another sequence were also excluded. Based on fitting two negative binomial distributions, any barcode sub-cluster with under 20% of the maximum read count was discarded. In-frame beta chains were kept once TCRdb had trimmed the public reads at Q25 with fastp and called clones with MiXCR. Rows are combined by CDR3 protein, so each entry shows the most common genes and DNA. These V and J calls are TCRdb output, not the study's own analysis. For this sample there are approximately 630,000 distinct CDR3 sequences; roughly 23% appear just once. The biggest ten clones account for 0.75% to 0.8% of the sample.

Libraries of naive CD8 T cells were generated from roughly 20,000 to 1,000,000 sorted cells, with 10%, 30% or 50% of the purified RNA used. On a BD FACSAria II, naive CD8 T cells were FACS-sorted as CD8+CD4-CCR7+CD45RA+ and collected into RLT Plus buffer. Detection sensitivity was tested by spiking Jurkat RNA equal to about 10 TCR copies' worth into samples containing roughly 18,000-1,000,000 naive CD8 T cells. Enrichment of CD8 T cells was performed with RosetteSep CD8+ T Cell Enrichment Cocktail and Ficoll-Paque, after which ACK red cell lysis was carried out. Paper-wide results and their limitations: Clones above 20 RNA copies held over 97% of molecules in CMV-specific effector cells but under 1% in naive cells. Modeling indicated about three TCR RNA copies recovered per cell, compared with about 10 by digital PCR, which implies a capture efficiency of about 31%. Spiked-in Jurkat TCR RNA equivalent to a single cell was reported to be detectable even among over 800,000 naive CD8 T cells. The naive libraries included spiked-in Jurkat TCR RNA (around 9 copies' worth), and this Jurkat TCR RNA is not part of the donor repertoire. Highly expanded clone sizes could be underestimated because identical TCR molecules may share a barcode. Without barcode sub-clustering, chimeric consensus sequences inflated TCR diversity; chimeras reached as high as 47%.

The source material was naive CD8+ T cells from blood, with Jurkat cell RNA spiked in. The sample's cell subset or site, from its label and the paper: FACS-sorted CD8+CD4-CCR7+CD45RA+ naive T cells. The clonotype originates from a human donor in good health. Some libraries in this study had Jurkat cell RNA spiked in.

CDR3 region: CATYSGGAGTDTQYF. At the DNA level, the sequence is TGTGCCACTTATAGCGGGGGTGCGGGCACAGATACGCAGTATTTT. The chain is encoded by TRBV12-3 or TRBV12-4 joined to TRBJ2-3; TRBD2 fits 9 bases in the junction. Including cysteine and phenylalanine, the CDR3 has 15 amino acids. The read is trimmed to its CDR3 DNA, 45 bases read in frame from base 1. V has 10 bases trimmed and J has 1 base trimmed; junction bases matching no gene number 9.